Here is one T cell receptor beta chain with its context. It lacks a known antigen. One base away there is no much larger clone; base qualities are not given. V loses 1 base of germline sequence and J loses 0 bases, and the interval between the two ends is 11 bases. Per the germline V gene, LGHNA is the CDR1 and YNFKEQ is the CDR2. The CDR3 contains 16 residues, cysteine and phenylalanine counted. Only the CDR3 region is kept as DNA, spanning 48 bases read in frame from base 1. A case-control design nested within a healthcare worker cohort in London, UK, was used, with weekly nasopharyngeal swab PCR tests and blood sampling performed. Healthcare workers were recruited between 23 and 31 March 2020, during the week of the UK lockdown, and were followed weekly for up to about 15 weeks. Libraries were prepared through 5' RACE. The reads were generated on a NextSeq 500. The TCR library protocol attached unique molecular identifiers to individual cDNA molecules to correct for sequencing error and PCR bias. Both TCR alpha and beta chains were sequenced, and tight co-correlation was observed between alpha and beta sequence abundances in each sample. Per the original workflow: Decombinator V4 was used to annotate the V gene, J gene and CDR3 of the TCR sequences. TCRs were defined as expanded if a significant change between any two time points was detected under a Poisson model with p below 0.0001. Abundances of TCRs were expressed as counts per million after normalisation to the total number of TCRs sequenced in each sample. TRAV1-2 paired with TRAJ12, TRAJ20 or TRAJ33 defined MAIT TCRs, while TRAV10 paired with TRAJ18 defined iNKT TCRs. VDJdb, accessed 1 November 2021, was searched for CMV, EBV and SARS-CoV-2 annotated TCRs, with TCRs annotated for multiple antigens excluded. TCRdb ran its own pipeline on the public reads, namely fastp trimming at Q25 and MiXCR clone calling, and kept in-frame beta chains. Entries that share a CDR3 protein sequence are merged under the most common genes and DNA. The V and J calls and clone size come from TCRdb's table, not from the authors' own analysis. A total of approximately 43,000 distinct CDR3 sequences appear in this sample, over 6% of them only once. The ten most abundant clones make up roughly 5% of the sample.

The source of the sample is a study of early T cells in non-severe SARS-CoV-2 infection (dated by TCRdb to the early 2020s). Turning to the overall study: Bulk RNA from unsorted whole blood was used for TCR sequencing, so alpha and beta chains could not be paired. Overall study results and their limits: VDJdb matching was skewed toward anti-spike CD8 responses and likely underestimated virus-specific expansions, missing private and CD4 specificities.

The receptor was derived from an adult who was a healthcare worker with PCR-confirmed SARS-CoV-2 infection or an uninfected control (not recorded which). The sequence links TRBV4-2 to TRBJ2-3, with no D gene named confidently. The sequencing sample was made of whole blood. The CDR3 reads CASSQALGTSTDTQYF. The bases are TGTGCCAGCAGCCAAGCCTTAGGCACTAGCACAGATACGCAGTATTTT.